The 18 T cell receptor beta chains below were found in one sample sequenced in a study of blood T cell repertoires in COVID-19. TCRdb's table, derived via immunoSEQ multiplex PCR, lists solely in-frame clones and lacks some. The sample lists under 400,000 clones; almost 90% were seen once. Specimen: peripheral blood. The receptors derive from a man aged 18 to 35 with active or convalescent COVID-19.

Comments on this clone: Germline is not matched at one junction end, which may reflect a read error. Other DNA sequences in the sample encode the same CDR3. The chain couples TRBV7-2 to TRBJ2-6, with D possibly matching TRBD1 (5 bases). This CDR3 spans 14 amino acids. Looked up from germline, CDR1 is SGHTA and CDR2 is FQGNSA. The CDR3 region has the DNA TGTGCCAGCAGCTTTAGCTCTGGGGCCAACGTGCTGACTTTC. Encoded protein: CASSFSSGANVLTF. The variable domain in full, with the rest retrieved from reference TRBV7-2 and TRBJ2-6, is GAGVSQSPSNKVTEKGKDVELRCDPISGHTALYWYRQSLGQGLEFLIYFQGNSAPDKSGLPSDRFSAERTGGSVSTLTIQRTQQEDSAVYLCASSFSSGANVLTFGAGSRLTVL.

The J gene is TRBJ1-6, the V gene TRBV21-1; TRBD1, the D gene given by the table, was not confirmed from the DNA. TRBV21-1 is a pseudogene segment. CDR3 length: 16 amino acids. For the CDR3, the DNA is TGTGCCAGCAGCCCGACAGGGTTAGATGATAATTCACCCCTCCACTTT. This translates into CASSPTGLDDNSPLHF.

The CDR3 is CASSELHQETQYF. Written as DNA, the CDR3 is TGTGCCAGCAGCGAGCTCCACCAAGAGACCCAGTACTTC. V gene TRBV12-3 or TRBV12-4 combines with J gene TRBJ2-5, with D hard to call. The length of the CDR3 is 13 residues. The V and J ends lost 6 bases and 0 bases respectively, with 8 bases between them.

The V and J genes are TRBV19 and TRBJ2-7; tentatively, D is TRBD1 (5 bases). Germline V gives CDR1 LNHDA, CDR2 SQIVND (reference sequence). The CDR3 consists of 12 residues. Trimming left V 9 bases short and J 2 bases short, with 11 bases between. The CDR3 nucleotides are TGTGCCAGCGGACACTCTGCCTACGAGCAGTACTTC. Its translation: CASGHSAYEQYF.

The gene calls are TRBV9 and TRBJ1-1, with D unresolved. The CDR3 is 14 residues long. V was trimmed by 0 bases and J by 1 base, leaving 7 bases between them. CDR1 is SGDLS and CDR2 is YYNGEE in the germline V gene. CDR3 region: CASSVEGENTEAFF. CDR3 DNA sequence: TGTGCCAGCAGCGTAGAGGGAGAGAACACTGAAGCTTTCTTT.

The genes are TRBV10-1 and TRBJ2-3; 8 positions agree with TRBD2. The junction had 4 bases not matched to a gene; V was cut back by 9 bases and J by 2 bases. The CDR3 contains 13 residues. Per the germline V gene, CDR1 is WNHNN and CDR2 is SYGVQD (reference sequence). DNA for the CDR3: TGCGCCAGGACGGGGGGGCCCACAGATACGCAGTATTTT. The encoded protein is CARTGGPTDTQYF.

The rearrangement joins TRBV27 to TRBJ2-1, with 10 bases fitting TRBD2. The germline gives CDR1 MNHEY, CDR2 SMNVEV (reference sequence). This CDR3 has 17 residues. J was trimmed by 0 bases and V by 5 bases; bases with no gene match: 7. CDR3 sequence: CASSPLAGTSSYNEQFF. CDR3 in DNA: TGTGCCAGCAGTCCACTAGCGGGAACTAGCTCCTACAATGAGCAGTTCTTC.

This rearrangement joins TRBV3-1 (or the pseudogene TRBV3-2) to TRBJ2-7; TRBD1 matches 7 bases. CDR1 LGHDT and CDR2 YNNKEL come from the germline V gene (reference sequence). The CDR3 has 14 amino acids. After removal of 4 bases from V and 4 bases from J, the junction contained 7 bases not matched to a gene. CDR3 loop: CASSPGTEEYEQYF. For the CDR3, the DNA is TGTGCCAGCAGCCCCGGGACAGAAGAATACGAGCAGTACTTC.

The chain links TRBV2 to TRBJ1-4; maybe TRBD1 (5 bases). Per germline, CDR1 SNHLY and CDR2 FYNNEI. Trimming stripped 11 bases from V and 5 bases from J, with 15 bases between. The CDR3 runs to 13 residues. The CDR3 region is CASQTEVNEKLFF. The DNA for the CDR3 is TGTGCCTCTCAGACAGAGGTGAATGAAAAACTGTTTTTT.

J is TRBJ2-4 and V is TRBV19, with D tentatively TRBD1 (5 bases). With 9 bases removed from V and 1 base from J, the gap between germline ends came to 7 bases. Germline V gene sequence: CDR1 LNHDA, CDR2 SQIVND (reference sequence). The CDR3 spans 12 residues. CDR3 DNA: TGTGCCAGCGCAGGGGCCAAAAACATTCAGTACTTC. Translation: CASAGAKNIQYF.

The chain uses TRBV28 and TRBJ1-2, with a possible D match to TRBD1 (6 bases). Germline V gene sequence: CDR1 MDHEN, CDR2 SYDVKM. The CDR3 has 12 amino acids. Trimming shortened V by 6 bases and J by 7 bases, and 12 bases separated the two germline ends. The DNA for the CDR3 is TGTGCCAGCAGCGAAGTAGGGGGTGGCTACACCTTC. It yields the protein CASSEVGGGYTF.

The chain recombines TRBV6-6 with TRBJ2-7; D remains ambiguous. The CDR3 runs to 14 residues. The V end was cut by 5 bases, the J end by 3 bases, with 14 bases between. Germline-derived CDR1 and CDR2 are MNHNY and SVGAGI (reference sequence). The CDR3 DNA sequence: TGTGCCAGCAGTCCCACAGTTACACACTACGAGCAGTACTTC. This sequence encodes CASSPTVTHYEQYF.

The V call is TRBV18, the J call TRBJ1-1; TRBD1 is a possible D gene (5 bases). CDR1 and CDR2 (germline): KGHSH, LQKENI. CDR3 size: 17 residues. V shed 3 bases and J shed 0 bases, with 17 bases lying between them. CDR3 sequence (DNA): TGTGCCAGCTCACCGGAACGAACAGGCAACTTGAACACTGAAGCTTTCTTT. Its translation is CASSPERTGNLNTEAFF.

V usage is TRBV7-8 and J usage is TRBJ1-4, with a tentative D call TRBD1 (6 bases). CDR1 is SGHVS, CDR2 FQNEAQ, per germline. Trimming stripped 1 base from V and 2 bases from J, with 11 bases between. The CDR3 has 16 residues. CDR3 region: CASSLGGHTTNEKLFF. Here the CDR3 DNA reads TGTGCCAGCAGCTTAGGGGGACACACCACTAATGAAAAACTGTTTTTT.

The rearrangement joins TRBV12-3 or TRBV12-4 to TRBJ2-7; TRBD1 is a possible D gene (5 bases). Trimming took off 10 bases at V and 3 bases at J, with 10 bases between the two ends. The CDR3 has 11 residues. CDR3 sequence: CAMIQGYEQYF. CDR3 coding DNA: TGTGCCATGATTCAGGGCTACGAGCAGTACTTC.

V gene TRBV9 combines with J gene TRBJ2-1; 9 nucleotides line up with TRBD2. Germline V gene data show CDR1 as SGDLS and CDR2 as YYNGEE. V was pared by 3 bases and J by 8 bases, with 9 bases of the junction left unmatched. This CDR3 contains 15 residues. For the CDR3, the DNA is TGTGCCAGCAGCGCTACTAGCGGGTTTTCTTATGAGCAGTTCTTC. It specifies CASSATSGFSYEQFF.

The chain employs TRBV11-3 and TRBJ1-6; D call uncertain. This CDR3 has 17 amino acids. The germline V and J ends were trimmed by 1 base and 0 bases, with 10 bases remaining between them. Germline CDR1 SGHNT, CDR2 YENEEA. The DNA of the CDR3 is TGTGCCAGCAGCTTAGGCCTCGCGATCTCCTATAATTCACCCCTCCACTTT. This encodes CASSLGLAISYNSPLHF.

The chain is built from TRBV28 and TRBJ1-6; 9 bases are a match to TRBD1. Germline CDR1 and CDR2: MDHEN and SYDVKM. With 6 bases clipped from V and 0 bases from J, the junction kept 6 bases outside the gene matches. This CDR3 comprises 17 residues. The CDR3 loop is CASRGTGLSSYNSPLHF. The CDR3 DNA reads as TGTGCCAGCAGAGGGACAGGGCTTAGCTCCTATAATTCACCCCTCCACTTT.